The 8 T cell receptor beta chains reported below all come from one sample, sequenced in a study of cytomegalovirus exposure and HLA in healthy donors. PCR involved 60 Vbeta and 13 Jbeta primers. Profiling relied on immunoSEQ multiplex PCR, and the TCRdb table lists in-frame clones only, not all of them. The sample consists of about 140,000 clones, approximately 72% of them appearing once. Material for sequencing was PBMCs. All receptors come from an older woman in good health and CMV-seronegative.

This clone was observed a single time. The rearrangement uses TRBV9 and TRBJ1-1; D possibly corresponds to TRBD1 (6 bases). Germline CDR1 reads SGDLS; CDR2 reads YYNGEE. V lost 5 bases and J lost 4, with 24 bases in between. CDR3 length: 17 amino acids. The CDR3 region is CASSGLTGLRSVTEAFF. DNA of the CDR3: TGTGCCAGCAGTGGATTGACAGGTCTTAGGAGCGTCACTGAAGCTTTCTTT.

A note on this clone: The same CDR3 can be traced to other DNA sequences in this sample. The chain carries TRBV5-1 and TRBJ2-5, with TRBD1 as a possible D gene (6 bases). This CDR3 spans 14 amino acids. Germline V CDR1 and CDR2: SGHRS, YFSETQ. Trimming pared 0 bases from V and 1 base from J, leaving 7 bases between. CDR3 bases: TGCGCCAGCAGCTTGGCAGGGGTCCAAGAGACCCAGTACTTC. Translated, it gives CASSLAGVQETQYF.

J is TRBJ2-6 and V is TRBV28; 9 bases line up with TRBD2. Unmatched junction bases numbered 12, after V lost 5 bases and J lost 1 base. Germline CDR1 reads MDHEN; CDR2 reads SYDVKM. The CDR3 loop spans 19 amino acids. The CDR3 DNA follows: TGTGCCAGCAGTCCCCTCCCAGGACTAGCGCAATCTGGGGCCAACGTCCTGACTTTC. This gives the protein CASSPLPGLAQSGANVLTF. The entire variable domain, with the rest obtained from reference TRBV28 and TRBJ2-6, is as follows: DVKVTQSSRYLVKRTGEKVFLECVQDMDHENMFWYRQDPGLGLRLIYFSYDVKMKEKGDIPEGYSVSREKKERFSLILESASTNQTSMYLCASSPLPGLAQSGANVLTFGAGSRLTVL.

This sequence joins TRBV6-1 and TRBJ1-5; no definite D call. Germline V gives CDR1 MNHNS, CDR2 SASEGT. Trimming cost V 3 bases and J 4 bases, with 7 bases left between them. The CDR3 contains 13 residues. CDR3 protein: CASSEVRNQPQHF. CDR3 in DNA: TGTGCCAGCAGTGAGGTGAGGAATCAGCCCCAGCATTTT.

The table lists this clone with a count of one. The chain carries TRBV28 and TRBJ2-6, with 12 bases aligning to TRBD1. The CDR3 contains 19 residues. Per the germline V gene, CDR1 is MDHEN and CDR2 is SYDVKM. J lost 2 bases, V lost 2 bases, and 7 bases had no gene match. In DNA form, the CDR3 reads TGTGCCAGCAGTTTAAGACCCGGGACAGGGGGCACTGGGGCCAACGTCCTGACTTTC. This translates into CASSLRPGTGGTGANVLTF.

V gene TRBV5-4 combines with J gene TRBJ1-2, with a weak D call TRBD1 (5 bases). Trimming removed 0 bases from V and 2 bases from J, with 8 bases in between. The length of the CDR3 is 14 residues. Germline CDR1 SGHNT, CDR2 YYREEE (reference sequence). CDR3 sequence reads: CASSLAGRNYGYTF. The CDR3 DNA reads TGTGCCAGCAGCTTGGCAGGGCGGAACTATGGCTACACCTTC.

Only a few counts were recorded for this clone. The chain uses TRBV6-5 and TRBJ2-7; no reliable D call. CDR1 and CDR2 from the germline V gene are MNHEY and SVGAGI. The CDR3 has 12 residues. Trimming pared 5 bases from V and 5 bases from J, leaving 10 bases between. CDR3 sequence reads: CASSPSRNEQYF. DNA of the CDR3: TGTGCCAGCAGTCCGTCTAGAAACGAGCAGTACTTC.

The CDR3 here is CSASGGANVLTF. The CDR3 bases are TGCAGCGCCAGCGGTGGGGCCAACGTCCTGACTTTC. V gene TRBV29-1 combines with J gene TRBJ2-6; perhaps TRBD2 as D (5 bases). V gave up 7 bases and J gave up 3 bases, with 7 bases separating them. Looked up from germline, CDR1 is SQVTM and CDR2 is ANQGSEA. This CDR3 contains 12 residues.